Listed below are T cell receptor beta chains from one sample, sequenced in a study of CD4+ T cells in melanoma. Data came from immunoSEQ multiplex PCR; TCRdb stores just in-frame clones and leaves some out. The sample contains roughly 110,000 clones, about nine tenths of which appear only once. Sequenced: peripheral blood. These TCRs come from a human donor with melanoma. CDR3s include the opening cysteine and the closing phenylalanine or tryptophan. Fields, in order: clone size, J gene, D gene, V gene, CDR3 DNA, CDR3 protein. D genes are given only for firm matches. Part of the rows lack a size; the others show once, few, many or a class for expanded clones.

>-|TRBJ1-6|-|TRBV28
TGTGCCAGCAGTTTGGGGGGGGCGAGCCGTATAAGCAATTCACCCCTCCACTTT
CASSLGGASRISNSPLHF
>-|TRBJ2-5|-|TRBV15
TGTGCCACCAGCACGACAAGATTTGGTAGGGGGGGAGAGACCCAGTACTTC
CATSTTRFGRGGETQYF
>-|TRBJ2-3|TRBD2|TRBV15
TGTGCCACCAGCAGACATCTGACTTTATCGGGGGGAAGCACAGATACGCAGTATTTT
CATSRHLTLSGGSTDTQYF
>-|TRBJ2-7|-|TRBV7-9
TGTGCCAGCAGCCCGTCCTGGTCCTACGAGCAGTACTTC
CASSPSWSYEQYF
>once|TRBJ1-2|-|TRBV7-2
TGTGCCAGCAGTCAGTCAAGGACGGCTACTTATGGCTACACCTTC
CASSQSRTATYGYTF
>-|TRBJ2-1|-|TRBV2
TGTGCCAGCAGTATCCTAGCGACGATGGATGAGCAGTTCTTC
CASSILATMDEQFF
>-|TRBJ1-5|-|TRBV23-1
TGCGCCAGCAGCCCAGTTACGAGGCATCAGCCCCAGCATTTT
CASSPVTRHQPQHF
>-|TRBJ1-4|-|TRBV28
TGTGCCCTCGGGGACCCCAATGAAAAACTGTTTTTT
CALGDPNEKLFF
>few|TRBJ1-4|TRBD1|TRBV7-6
TGTGCCAGCAGCTTGAGAGGGTCCCTTGTGCCAGGGGGGGCAACTAATGAAAAACTGTTTTTT
CASSLRGSLVPGGATNEKLFF
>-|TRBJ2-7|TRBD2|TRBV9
TGTGCCAGCAGCGTCGGGACTAGCGGGAGAATTCACGAGCAGTACTTC
CASSVGTSGRIHEQYF
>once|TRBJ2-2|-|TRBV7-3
TGTGCCAGCAGCTCCGGACGGAACACCGGGGAGCTGTTTTTT
CASSSGRNTGELFF
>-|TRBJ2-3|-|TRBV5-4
TGTGCCAGCAGCGTCGACAGCTACACAGATACGCAGTATTTT
CASSVDSYTDTQYF
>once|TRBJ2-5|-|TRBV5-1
TGCGCCAGCAGCGTGCCAAATCTCGGGCAAGAGACCCAGTACTTC
CASSVPNLGQETQYF
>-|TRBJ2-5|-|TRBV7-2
TGTGCCAGCAGCCAAACGGGAGAGACCCAGTACTTC
CASSQTGETQYF
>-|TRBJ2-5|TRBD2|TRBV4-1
TGCGCCAGCAGCCTTAGCGGGGGGGCCGGGGAGACCCAGTACTTC
CASSLSGGAGETQYF
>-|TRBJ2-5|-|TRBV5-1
TGCGCCAGCAGCTTCAGGGGCGGAGGGGGAGAGACCCAGTACTTC
CASSFRGGGGETQYF
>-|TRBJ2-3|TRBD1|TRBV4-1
TGCGCCAGCAGCCGACTTCCCGGGACAGGAAACACAGATACGCAGTATTTT
CASSRLPGTGNTDTQYF
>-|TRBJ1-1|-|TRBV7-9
TGTGCCAGCAGCTTAGATACTAACACTGAAGCTTTCTTT
CASSLDTNTEAFF
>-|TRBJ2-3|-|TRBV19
TGTGCCAGTAAATCCGGGGTGCGGGCAGATACGCAGTATTTT
CASKSGVRADTQYF
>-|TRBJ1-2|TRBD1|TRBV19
TGTGCCAGCCAGGGGGACACGACTTTCGGCTACACCTTC
CASQGDTTFGYTF
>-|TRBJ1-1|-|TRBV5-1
TGCGCCAGCAGCTTGGGGCAGCCTAACACTGAAGCTTTCTTT
CASSLGQPNTEAFF
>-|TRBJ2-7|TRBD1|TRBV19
TGTGCCAGTAGCCGGACAGGGGCCAGCCAGCAGTACTTC
CASSRTGASQQYF
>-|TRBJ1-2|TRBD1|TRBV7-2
TGTGCCAGCAGCTTATGGACAGGGGGTGGCTACACCTTC
CASSLWTGGGYTF
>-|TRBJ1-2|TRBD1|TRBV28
TGTGCCAGCGTAACAGGGGCACTTGTCTATGGCTACACCTTC
CASVTGALVYGYTF
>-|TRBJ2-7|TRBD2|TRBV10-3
TGTGCCATCAGTGACCTTAGCGGGAGACACGAGCAGTACTTC
CAISDLSGRHEQYF
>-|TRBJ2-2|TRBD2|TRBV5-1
TGCGCCAGCAGCGGGACTAGCGGGGGGTCCACCGGGGAGCTGTTTTTT
CASSGTSGGSTGELFF
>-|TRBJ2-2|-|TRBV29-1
TGCAGCGTTGAGAGTATCGGGATGGAGGCCGGGGAGCTGTTTTTT
CSVESIGMEAGELFF
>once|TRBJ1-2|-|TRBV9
TGTGCCAGCAGCCTACGCAGAGGCAACTATGGCTACACCTTC
CASSLRRGNYGYTF
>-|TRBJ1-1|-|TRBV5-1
TGCGCCAGCAGCTTGGACACCGATTACACTGAAGCTTTCTTT
CASSLDTDYTEAFF
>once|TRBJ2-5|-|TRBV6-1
TGTGCCAGCAGTGAACTGAGGGAGACCCAGTACTTC
CASSELRETQYF
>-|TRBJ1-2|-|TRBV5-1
TGCGCCAGCAGACCTACCCCACAGGGTACCTATGGCTACACCTTC
CASRPTPQGTYGYTF
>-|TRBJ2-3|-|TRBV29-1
TGCAGCGGGGGGACTAGCACAGATACGCAGTATTTT
CSGGTSTDTQYF
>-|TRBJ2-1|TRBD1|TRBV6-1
TGTGCCAGCATAAGTGACAGGGGGGCCTACAATGAGCAGTTCTTC
CASISDRGAYNEQFF
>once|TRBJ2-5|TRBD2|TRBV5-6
TGTGCCAGCAGCTTTGGACTAGCGGGAGAAGAGACCCAGTACTTC
CASSFGLAGEETQYF
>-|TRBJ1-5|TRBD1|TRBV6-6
TGTGCCAGCAGGCGACAGGGTCCCAATCAGCCCCAGCATTTT
CASRRQGPNQPQHF
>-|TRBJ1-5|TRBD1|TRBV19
TGTGCCAGTAGTGCAACAGGGGTAGGCAATCAGCCCCAGCATTTT
CASSATGVGNQPQHF
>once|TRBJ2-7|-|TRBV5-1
TGCGCCAGCAGCTTATCGGGACACCTCTACGAGCAGTACTTC
CASSLSGHLYEQYF
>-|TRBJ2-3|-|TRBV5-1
TGCGCCAGCAGCTTGGCCCCGGCTAGCGGCACAGATACGCAGTATTTT
CASSLAPASGTDTQYF
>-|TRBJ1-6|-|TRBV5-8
TGTGCCAGCAGCTTGGGGCAGTCAGGTTCACCCCTCCACTTT
CASSLGQSGSPLHF
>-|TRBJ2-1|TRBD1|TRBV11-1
TGTGCCAGCAGCCGTCCCGGGACAGGGATTGAGCAGTTCTTC
CASSRPGTGIEQFF
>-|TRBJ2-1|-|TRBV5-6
TGTGCCAGCAGCGGACTTTTGGGGGGCAAGTCTAATGAGCAGTTCTTC
CASSGLLGGKSNEQFF
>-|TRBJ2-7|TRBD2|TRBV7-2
TGTGCCAGCAGCCCCGGACTAGCAAACACCTACGAGCAGTACTTC
CASSPGLANTYEQYF